This TCR beta chain was captured by sequencing in a study of Ad26.COV2.S vaccination and SARS-CoV-2 variants. Turning to the study itself: The authors gave Ad26.COV2.S intramuscularly, either once or twice 56 days apart.

Profiling relied on immunoSEQ multiplex PCR, and the TCRdb table lists in-frame clones only, not all of them. The sample has about 480,000 clones, roughly 89% seen once. The treatment denotes: approximately 18 received Ad26.COV2.S at low or high dose, single or two shots; roughly five received placebo; per-sample allocation not given. Sampling was done on day 63 after the first vaccine or placebo injection. This clonotype was sampled from a person aged 18-65 years who received the Ad26.COV2.S COVID-19 vaccine or a placebo. The specimen was peripheral blood, collected in a trial of Ad26.COV2.S vaccine versus placebo.

The CDR3 nucleotides read TGTGCCAGCAGTCCGCCACCGGGGGGGAACACTGAAGCTTTCTTT. Translation: CASSPPPGGNTEAFF. This chain connects TRBV27 to TRBJ1-1; TRBD1 is a possible D gene (5 bases). Trimming took 5 bases from V and 1 from J, leaving 14 bases between them. Germline CDR1 is MNHEY and CDR2 is SMNVEV (reference sequence). The CDR3 loop spans 15 amino acids.